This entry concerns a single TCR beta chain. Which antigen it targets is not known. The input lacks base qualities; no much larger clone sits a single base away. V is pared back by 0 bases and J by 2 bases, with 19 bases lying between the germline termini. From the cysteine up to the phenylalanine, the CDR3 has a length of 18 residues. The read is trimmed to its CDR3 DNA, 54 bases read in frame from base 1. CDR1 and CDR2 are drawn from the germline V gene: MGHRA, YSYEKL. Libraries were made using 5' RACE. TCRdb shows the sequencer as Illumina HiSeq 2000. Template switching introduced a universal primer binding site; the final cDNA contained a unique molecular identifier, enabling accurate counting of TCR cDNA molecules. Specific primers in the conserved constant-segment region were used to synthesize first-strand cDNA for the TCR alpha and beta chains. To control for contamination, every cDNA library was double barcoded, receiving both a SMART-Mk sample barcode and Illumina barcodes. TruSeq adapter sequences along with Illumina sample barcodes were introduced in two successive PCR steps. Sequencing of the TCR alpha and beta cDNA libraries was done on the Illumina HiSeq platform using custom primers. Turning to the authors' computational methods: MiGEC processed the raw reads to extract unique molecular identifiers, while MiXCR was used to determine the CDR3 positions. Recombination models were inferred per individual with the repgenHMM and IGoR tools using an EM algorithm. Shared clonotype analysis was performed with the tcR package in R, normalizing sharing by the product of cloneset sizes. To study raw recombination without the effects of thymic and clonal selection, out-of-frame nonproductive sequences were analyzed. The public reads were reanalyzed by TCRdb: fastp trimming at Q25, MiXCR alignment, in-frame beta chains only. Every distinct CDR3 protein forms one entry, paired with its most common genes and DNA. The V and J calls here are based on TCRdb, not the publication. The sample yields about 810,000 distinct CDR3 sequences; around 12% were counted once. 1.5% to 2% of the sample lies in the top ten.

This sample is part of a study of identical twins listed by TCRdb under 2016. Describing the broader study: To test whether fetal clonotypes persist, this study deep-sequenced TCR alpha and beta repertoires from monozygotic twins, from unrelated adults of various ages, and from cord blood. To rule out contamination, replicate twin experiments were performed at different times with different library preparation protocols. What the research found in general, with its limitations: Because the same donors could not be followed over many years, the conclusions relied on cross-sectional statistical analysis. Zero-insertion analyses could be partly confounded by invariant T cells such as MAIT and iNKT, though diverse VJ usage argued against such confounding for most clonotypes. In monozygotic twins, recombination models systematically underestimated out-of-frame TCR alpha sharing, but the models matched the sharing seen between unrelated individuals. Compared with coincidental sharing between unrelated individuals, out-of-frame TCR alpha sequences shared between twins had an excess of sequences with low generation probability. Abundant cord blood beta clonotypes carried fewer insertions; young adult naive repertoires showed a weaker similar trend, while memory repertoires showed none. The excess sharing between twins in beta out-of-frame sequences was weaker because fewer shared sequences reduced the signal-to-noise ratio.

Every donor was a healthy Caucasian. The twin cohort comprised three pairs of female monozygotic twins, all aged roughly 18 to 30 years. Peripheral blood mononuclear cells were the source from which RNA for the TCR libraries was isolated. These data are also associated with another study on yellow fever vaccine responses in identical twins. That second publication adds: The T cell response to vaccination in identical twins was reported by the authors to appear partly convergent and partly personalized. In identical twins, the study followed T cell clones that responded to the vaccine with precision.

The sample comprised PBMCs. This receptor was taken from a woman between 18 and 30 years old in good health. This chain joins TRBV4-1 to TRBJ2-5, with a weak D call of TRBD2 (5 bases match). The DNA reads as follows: TGCGCCAGCAGCCAAGAGGCAGGAGCTCAGAGAGGGCAAGAGACCCAGTACTTC. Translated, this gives CASSQEAGAQRGQETQYF.